This T cell receptor (beta chain) is drawn from a study of T-cell reconstitution after alpha-beta-depleted transplantation in children (dated by TCRdb to about 2016). Describing the broader study: T-cell immune reconstitution after TCRalphabeta/CD19-depleted allogeneic hematopoietic cell transplantation in children was quantitatively tracked in the study by means of TCR repertoire profiling.

According to the study, the label for this sample's treatment or condition signals: allogeneic hematopoietic cell transplantation with graft depleted of TCRalphabeta T cells and CD19 B cells. The transplant recipients were children given TCRalphabeta/CD19-depleted allogeneic hematopoietic cell grafts. This clonotype was seen repeatedly, ten times or more. No cognate antigen has been identified for it. No much larger clonotype is one base removed from it; base qualities were not supplied. To prepare the library, PCR was applied. The listed sequencing device is Illumina HiSeq 2500. Molecular barcoding was employed in the preparation of TCR libraries, with unique molecular identifiers being used to normalize TCRbeta repertoire quantification. TCRdb reran the public reads through fastp at Q25 and MiXCR, keeping productive beta chains. Entries are consolidated by CDR3 protein sequence, retaining the most common genes and DNA. Recorded for this sample are 700,000 to 850,000 distinct CDR3 sequences; 15% to 20% of them occurred a single time. The leading ten clones occupy around 4.5% of the sample.

The research as a whole found: The high TCRbeta diversity at day 60 in some patients was ascribed to recipient T cells and intrathymic progenitors that had survived conditioning. Hyperexpanded clone frequencies declined over subsequent months; after one year, T-cell counts and TCRbeta diversity were mostly attributed to newly produced T cells. The apparently early alphabetaT-cell count recovery about two months after transplant was reportedly dependent on only several hundred rapidly expanded clones derived from non-depleted graft cells.

The source was PBMCs, mostly from graft donor cells, collected 360 days after TCRalphabeta/CD19-depleted stem cell transplant. The TCR comes from a male patient younger than 18 who had a stem cell transplant for acute lymphoblastic leukemia, so the T cells may come from the graft donor.

This receptor carries the CDR3 CAISLAGGWYEQYF. Read as DNA, the sequence is TGTGCCATCAGTTTAGCGGGAGGATGGTACGAGCAGTACTTC. The chain is made from TRBV10-3 and TRBJ2-7; TRBD2 aligns with 10 central bases. In the germline V gene, CDR1 corresponds to ENHRY and CDR2 to SYGVKD. Ends trimmed: V by 5 bases, J by 4 bases; bases unmatched to a gene: 5. The CDR3 covers 14 residues, taking in both the cysteine and the phenylalanine. Only the CDR3 portion is preserved as DNA: 42 bases, with reading frame beginning at the first base.